Below, 8 T cell receptor beta chains from the same sample are listed, as sequenced in a study of shared clonotypes between healthy human individuals. Profiled with immunoSEQ multiplex PCR; TCRdb holds only in-frame clones, not every one. The sample lists 1.6 million or so clones; roughly 96% were seen once. Sequenced sample: naive CD4+ T cells sorted from blood. As for subset: CD45RA+ positively selected. All receptors derive from a man under 40 in good health.

The chain joins TRBV18 to TRBJ1-4, with D unclear. V lost 4 bases to trimming and J lost 8 bases, with 11 bases between them. Germline loops: CDR1 KGHSH, CDR2 LQKENI. The CDR3 contains 13 residues. CDR3 sequence reads: CASSLGMGEKLFF. DNA for the CDR3: TGTGCCAGCTCACTCGGGATGGGCGAAAAACTGTTTTTT.

The chain couples TRBV5-1 to TRBJ2-1; D is undetermined. The CDR3 runs 13 residues. Trimming shortened V by 0 bases and J by 5 bases, and 6 bases separated the two germline ends. From germline, CDR1 is SGHRS and CDR2 YFSETQ. The CDR3 is CASSLAVDNEQFF. The CDR3 nucleotides read TGCGCCAGCAGCTTGGCCGTCGACAATGAGCAGTTCTTC.

The chain couples TRBV9 to TRBJ1-3; D is unresolved. The CDR3 runs 16 residues. Germline loops: CDR1 SGDLS, CDR2 YYNGEE. V lost 3 bases to trimming and J lost 2 bases, with 15 bases between them. This chain's CDR3 is CASSADLLAPGNTIYF. The DNA of the CDR3 is TGTGCCAGCAGCGCGGACCTCCTAGCCCCTGGAAACACCATATATTTT.

CDR3 loop: CASSRSRQVSNQPQHF. CDR3 DNA sequence: TGTGCCAGCAGCCGCTCCCGGCAGGTCTCTAATCAGCCCCAGCATTTT. The genes are TRBV28 and TRBJ1-5; no reliable D call. Germline V gene sequence: CDR1 MDHEN, CDR2 SYDVKM. The CDR3 consists of 16 residues. V dropped 6 bases and J dropped 4 bases, with 19 bases sitting between them.

This CDR3 is CASSWTNEKLFF. The CDR3 DNA reads as TGTGCCAGCAGTTGGACTAATGAAAAACTGTTTTTT. The V call is TRBV6-6, the J call TRBJ1-4; D remains unclear. With 4 bases removed from V and 2 bases from J, the gap between germline ends came to 2 bases. The CDR3 length is 12 residues. CDR1 is MNHNY, CDR2 SVGAGI, per germline (reference sequence).

V and J are TRBV11-2 and TRBJ2-2; D is perhaps TRBD1 (5 bases). This CDR3 contains 15 residues. Germline V CDR1 and CDR2: SGHAT, FQNNGV. V dropped 5 bases and J dropped 7 bases, with 17 bases sitting between them. This chain's CDR3 is CASSPTLGQGGELFF. The CDR3 DNA is TGTGCCAGCAGCCCCACACTGGGGCAGGGCGGGGAGCTGTTTTTT. The whole variable domain, filled in from reference TRBV11-2 and TRBJ2-2, reads EAGVAQSPRYKIIEKRQSVAFWCNPISGHATLYWYQQILGQGPKLLIQFQNNGVVDDSQLPKDRFSAERLKGVDSTLKIQPAKLEDSAVYLCASSPTLGQGGELFFGEGSRLTVL.

This rearrangement joins TRBV19 to TRBJ2-3; 8 bases match TRBD2. This CDR3 contains 21 residues. Trimming at V came to 10 bases and at J to 0 bases, leaving 27 bases not matched to a gene. CDR1 is LNHDA and CDR2 is SQIVND in the germline V gene (reference sequence). The DNA of the CDR3 is TGTGCCACCTCACCCATTTTCGGGAGCGGGAGCAGACCCCCTAGCACAGATACGCAGTATTTT. Translating it yields CATSPIFGSGSRPPSTDTQYF.

The chain recombines TRBV5-1 with TRBJ2-5; possible D gene TRBD2, 5 bases. Trimming took 4 bases from V and 5 from J, leaving 12 bases between them. This CDR3 has 13 residues. Germline CDR1 reads SGHRS; CDR2 reads YFSETQ. DNA for the CDR3: TGCGCCAGCAGCATGGGAGTCGGGGAGACCCAGTACTTC. This gives the protein CASSMGVGETQYF.